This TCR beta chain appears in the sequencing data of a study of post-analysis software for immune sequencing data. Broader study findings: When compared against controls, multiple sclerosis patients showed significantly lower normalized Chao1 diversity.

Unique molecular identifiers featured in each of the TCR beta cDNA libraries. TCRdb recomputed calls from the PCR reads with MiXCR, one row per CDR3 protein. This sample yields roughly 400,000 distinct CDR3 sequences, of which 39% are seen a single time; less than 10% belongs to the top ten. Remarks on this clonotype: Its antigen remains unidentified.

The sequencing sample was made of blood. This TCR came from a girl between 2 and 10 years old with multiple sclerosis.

The CDR3 loop reads CATSRRPWTGNQPQHF. CDR3 nucleotide sequence: TGTGCCACCAGCCGGCGGCCTTGGACGGGGAATCAGCCCCAGCATTTT. The V call is TRBV15, the J call TRBJ1-5; no reliable D call. Trimming took 5 bases from V and 4 from J, leaving 18 bases between them. Per germline, CDR1 LNHNV and CDR2 YYDKDF (reference sequence). This CDR3 region has 16 residues. The full variable domain, completed using reference TRBV15 and TRBJ1-5, is DAMVIQNPRYQVTQFGKPVTLSCSQTLNHNVMYWYQQKSSQAPKLLFHYYDKDFNNEADTPDNFQSRRPNTSFCFLDIRSPGLGDTAMYLCATSRRPWTGNQPQHFGDGTRLSIL.